These 22 T cell receptor beta chains share one sample of origin, sequenced in a study of T cells after yellow fever vaccination. One entry per CDR3 protein, called by TCRdb with MiXCR from the 5' RACE reads. The top ten clones hold about 20% of a sample with 200,000 to 300,000 distinct CDR3 sequences, roughly 4% of them seen once. Sequences were derived from PBMCs, sampled 15 days after the yellow fever booster vaccination. These receptors all stem from a man aged 18 to 30 who received the YFV17D yellow fever vaccine.

This clonotype was counted ten times or more. The genes are TRBV20-1 and TRBJ2-7; a possible D gene is TRBD2 (5 bases). Germline CDR1 DFQATT, CDR2 SNEGSKA (reference sequence). CDR3 length equals 12 residues. Trimming cost V 6 bases and J 4 bases, with 13 bases left between them. Here the CDR3 DNA reads TGCAGTGCCGAGGGTTCCGGGTACGAGCAGTACGTC. It encodes CSAEGSGYEQYV.

This clonotype appeared many times. CDR3 amino acids: CASSWTGIGETQYF. DNA for the CDR3: TGCGCCAGCAGTTGGACAGGGATAGGAGAGACCCAGTACTTC. The rearrangement uses TRBV4-3 and TRBJ2-5; 8 nucleotides agree with TRBD1. Germline CDR1 is LGHNA and CDR2 is YSLEER. Losses at the gene ends were 6 bases for V and 4 bases for J; bases not matched to a gene: 7. The CDR3 covers 14 residues.

In this sample, this clonotype turned up many times. V is TRBV5-1 and J is TRBJ2-2; tentative D call: TRBD2 (6 bases). V lost 5 bases to trimming and J lost 7 bases, with 12 bases between them. Germline-derived CDR1 and CDR2 are SGHRS and YFSETQ. CDR3 length: 13 residues. DNA of the CDR3: TGCGCCAGCAGGGAGGGGTCTTACGGGGAGCTGTTTTTT. It yields the protein CASREGSYGELFF.

This clonotype has ten or more counts. The V and J genes are TRBV29-1 and TRBJ2-7, with a weak D call TRBD1 (6 bases). The CDR3 has 13 amino acids. Trimming removed 7 bases from V and 0 bases from J, with 13 bases in between. CDR1 is SQVTM and CDR2 is ANQGSEA in the germline V gene. The CDR3 nucleotides are TGCAGCGCCTTAACAGGGCTCTCCTACGAGCAGTACTTC. This codes for CSALTGLSYEQYF.

This clonotype showed up many times. The chain couples TRBV12-3 or TRBV12-4 to TRBJ2-3; possibly TRBD2 for D (5 bases). The CDR3 sequence is 14 residues long. Trimming removed 8 bases at V and 3 bases at J, with 15 bases between. CDR3 DNA sequence: TGTGCCAGCCCATCACCGTTAGCGACAGATACGCAGTATTTT. This sequence encodes CASPSPLATDTQYF.

This clonotype occurred many times. This rearrangement joins TRBV7-2 to TRBJ1-2; D is unclear. Looked up from germline, CDR1 is SGHTA and CDR2 is FQGNSA. V dropped 2 bases and J dropped 6 bases, with 7 bases sitting between them. The CDR3 spans 12 residues. CDR3 amino acids: CASSLLWDGYTF. DNA of the CDR3: TGTGCCAGCAGCTTACTTTGGGATGGCTACACCTTC.

This clonotype was found many times. The chain recombines TRBV6-2 or TRBV6-3 with TRBJ1-2; no clear D. The CDR3 is 13 residues long. Per the germline V gene, CDR1 is MNHEY and CDR2 is SVGEGT. With 4 bases removed from V and 8 bases from J, the gap between germline ends came to 14 bases. CDR3 amino acids: CASSLIEWYGYTF. The CDR3 DNA sequence: TGTGCCAGCAGTTTGATTGAATGGTACGGCTACACCTTC.

This clonotype was counted at least ten times. The rearrangement joins TRBV4-1 to TRBJ2-5; TRBD1 or TRBD2 may be the D gene (5 bases each). V lost 1 base, J lost 5 bases, and 14 bases lay in between. Germline V CDR1 and CDR2: MGHRA, YSYEKL. CDR3 length: 15 amino acids. CDR3 sequence (DNA): TGCGCCAGCAGCCAAGTAAGGGACCTAAGGGAGACCCAGTACTTC. This sequence encodes CASSQVRDLRETQYF.

This clonotype came up many times. The chain uses TRBV20-1 and TRBJ2-1, with D perhaps being TRBD1 or TRBD2 (5 bases each). The CDR3 covers 14 residues. V was clipped by 2 bases and J by 3 bases, with 11 bases between them. The germline CDR1 and CDR2 sequences are DFQATT and SNEGSKA (reference sequence). The CDR3 loop is CSARKGTVYNEQFF. The CDR3 nucleotides read TGCAGTGCTAGAAAGGGGACGGTCTACAATGAGCAGTTCTTC.

This rearrangement joins TRBV19 to TRBJ2-3, with 10 bases lining up with TRBD1. J lost 5 bases, V lost 5 bases, and 7 bases had no gene match. Germline lookup yields CDR1 LNHDA and CDR2 SQIVND (reference sequence). The CDR3 runs to 15 residues. The CDR3, as DNA: TGTGCCAGTAGTCCCTGGGACAGGGGAGAAGATACGCAGTATTTT. Protein: CASSPWDRGEDTQYF.

This clonotype was found many times. V usage is TRBV24-1 and J usage is TRBJ2-3; D not resolved. Trimming took off 4 bases at V and 4 bases at J, with 14 bases between the two ends. The germline V gene encodes CDR1 KGHDR and CDR2 SFDVKD. This CDR3 contains 15 residues. Here the CDR3 reads CATSDPRQSPDTQYF. CDR3 DNA: TGTGCCACCAGTGACCCCCGACAAAGCCCAGATACGCAGTATTTT.

This clonotype was recorded many times. The rearrangement uses TRBV20-1 and TRBJ2-1; tentatively, D is TRBD1 or TRBD2 (5 bases each). The CDR3 length is 16 residues. Germline CDR1 DFQATT, CDR2 SNEGSKA (reference sequence). The germline V and J ends were trimmed by 3 bases and 6 bases, with 21 bases remaining between them. CDR3 nucleotides: TGCAGTGCTAGTGTTGCAGGGCGGGCTCTTATCAATGAGCAGTTCTTC. This codes for CSASVAGRALINEQFF.

Many counts were recorded for this clonotype. The V gene is TRBV7-2, the J gene TRBJ2-3, with no clear D. With 1 base removed from V and 0 bases from J, the gap between germline ends came to 11 bases. The CDR3 runs 16 residues. In germline, CDR1 is SGHTA, CDR2 FQGNSA. The DNA of the CDR3 is TGTGCCAGCAGCTTAGATTACGGCAGCAGCACAGATACGCAGTATTTT. Its translation is CASSLDYGSSTDTQYF.

This clonotype was seen ten or more times. This sequence joins TRBV6-5 and TRBJ2-5; D perhaps matches TRBD2 (7 bases). Germline V gene lookup returns CDR1 MNHEY and CDR2 SVGAGI. The CDR3 totals 15 residues. Deletions cut 2 bases from V and 4 bases from J, with 14 bases between. The CDR3 nucleotides read TGTGCCAGCAGTTACCGAGGCGGGGGCCGAGAGACCCAGTACTTC. Translated, it gives CASSYRGGGRETQYF.

This clonotype was detected ten times or more. V usage is TRBV7-2 and J usage is TRBJ1-2; D is undetermined. Trimming took off 0 bases at V and 7 bases at J, with 6 bases between the two ends. The CDR3 is 12 residues long. Germline CDR1 SGHTA, CDR2 FQGNSA. CDR3 in amino acids: CASSLAGGGYTF. The CDR3 coding sequence is TGTGCCAGCAGCTTAGCGGGAGGTGGCTACACCTTC.

At least ten counts were recorded for this clonotype. The V gene is TRBV5-1, the J gene TRBJ1-6; 7 nucleotides align to TRBD1. Germline CDR1 is SGHRS and CDR2 is YFSETQ. V shed 5 bases and J 5 bases; nucleotides not matched to a gene: 4. The CDR3 is 14 residues long. The chain's CDR3 is CASSRDSNNSPLHF. The CDR3, as DNA: TGCGCCAGCAGTCGGGACAGCAATAATTCACCCCTCCACTTT.

This clonotype was counted many times. The V and J genes are TRBV6-6 and TRBJ1-1, with D perhaps matching TRBD1 (5 bases). This CDR3 contains 16 residues. Trimming left V 4 bases short and J 0 bases short, with 15 bases between. Germline CDR1 is MNHNY and CDR2 is SVGAGI (reference sequence). The CDR3 DNA sequence: TGTGCCAGCAGTTTCGGGACCGGAACAATGAACACTGAAGCTTTCTTT. It yields the protein CASSFGTGTMNTEAFF.

The table lists this clonotype with many counts. The gene calls are TRBV12-3 or TRBV12-4 and TRBJ1-4; unclear D gene. This CDR3 spans 13 amino acids. The germline V and J ends were trimmed by 2 bases and 7 bases, with 8 bases remaining between them. The CDR3 sequence: CASSLFLGEKLFF. CDR3 nucleotide sequence: TGTGCCAGCAGTTTATTCTTGGGTGAAAAACTGTTTTTT.

This clonotype was found many times. The J gene is TRBJ1-5, the V gene TRBV28, with a possible D match to TRBD1 (6 bases). Germline V gene data show CDR1 as MDHEN and CDR2 as SYDVKM. The V end was cut by 4 bases, the J end by 6 bases, with 13 bases between. The length of the CDR3 is 14 residues. In DNA form, the CDR3 reads TGTGCCAGCAGTTCCCCGGGGGCGGGTCAGCCCCAGCATTTT. Its translation: CASSSPGAGQPQHF.

The J gene is TRBJ2-1, the V gene TRBV27; 9 bases agree with TRBD2. Germline V gene data show CDR1 as MNHEY and CDR2 as SMNVEV (reference sequence). The length of the CDR3 is 14 residues. Trimming took 5 bases from V and 8 from J; bases not matched to a gene: 7. CDR3 DNA sequence: TGTGCCAGCAGTCCTATGCGGGGGGGCCATGAGCAGTTCTTC. Translation: CASSPMRGGHEQFF.

There are many counts of this clonotype. The chain's CDR3 is CASSTRDSSYEQYV. The CDR3 DNA is TGTGCCAGCAGTACAAGGGACAGCAGTTACGAGCAGTACGTC. The chain carries TRBV28 and TRBJ2-7; the match to TRBD1 covers 7 bases. Germline CDR1 is MDHEN and CDR2 is SYDVKM. With 5 bases clipped from V and 4 bases from J, the junction kept 8 bases outside the gene matches. The CDR3 totals 14 residues.

This clonotype was counted ten times or more. The chain recombines TRBV4-3 with TRBJ2-1, with D possibly being TRBD2 (6 bases). Trimming took 1 base from V and 4 from J, leaving 8 bases between them. This CDR3 region has 14 residues. The germline CDR1 and CDR2 sequences are LGHNA and YSLEER. The chain's CDR3 is CASSQVAGYNEQFF. In DNA, the CDR3 is TGCGCCAGCAGCCAAGTTGCGGGGTACAATGAGCAGTTCTTC.